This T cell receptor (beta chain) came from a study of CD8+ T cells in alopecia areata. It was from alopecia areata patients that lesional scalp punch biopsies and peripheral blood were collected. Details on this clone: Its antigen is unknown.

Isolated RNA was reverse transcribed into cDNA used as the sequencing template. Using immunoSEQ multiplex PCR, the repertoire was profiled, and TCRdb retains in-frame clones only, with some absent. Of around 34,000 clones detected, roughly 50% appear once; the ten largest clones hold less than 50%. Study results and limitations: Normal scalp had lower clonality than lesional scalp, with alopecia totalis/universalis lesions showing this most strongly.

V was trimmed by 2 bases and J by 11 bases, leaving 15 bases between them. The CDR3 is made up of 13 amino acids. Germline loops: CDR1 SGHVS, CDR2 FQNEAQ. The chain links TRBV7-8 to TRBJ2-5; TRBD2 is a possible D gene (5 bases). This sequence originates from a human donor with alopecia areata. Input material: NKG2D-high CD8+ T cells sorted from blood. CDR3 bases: TGTGCCAGCAGCTTATATCCGGGAAGGGAGCAGTACTTC. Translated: CASSLYPGREQYF.